This TCR beta chain was identified during a study of blood T cell repertoires in COVID-19. Study as a whole: Samples of COVID-19 (acute and convalescent) were obtained from the United States, Italy and Spain. T cells, B-cell-depleted T cells, or PBMCs provided the cDNA or gDNA that served as material.

This clone was counted a few times. Authors' analysis steps: Amplification from reference gene primers served as the basis for estimated nucleated cell counts. TCRdb's table, derived via immunoSEQ multiplex PCR, lists solely in-frame clones and lacks some. D and trimming were read from the DNA, whereas the V and J calls and clone size are those reported in that table. This table has roughly 220,000 clones, 84% appearing once. This CDR3 comprises 13 residues. The germline gives CDR1 MGHRA, CDR2 YSYEKL. V lost 5 bases, J lost 3 bases, and 3 bases stayed unmatched. This receptor was obtained from a woman aged 55 to 70 who had recovered from COVID-19. The sequencing sample was made of peripheral blood. The chain combines TRBV4-1 with TRBJ2-5; 7 nucleotides agree with TRBD2. The CDR3 DNA is TGCGCCAGCAGCTGGGAGGGAAAAGAGACCCAGTACTTC. Translation: CASSWEGKETQYF.